A single sample gave rise to the 9 T cell receptor beta chains below, sequenced in a study of human T cells and chemical hapten exposure. Time point given: pre-sensitization, week 0. Stated treatment: therapeutic diphenylcyclopropenone sensitization with weekly scalp DPC. TCRdb re-derived calls from the RACE reads in MiXCR, one entry per CDR3 protein. The sample lists around 260,000 distinct CDR3 sequences; 8.6% were seen once. Sequences were derived from whole blood, sampled in connection with sensitization to the hapten diphenylcyclopropenone (DPC). These receptors all come from a woman aged 40 to 55 with alopecia areata. Some clones in this sample may be carry-over from other donors' samples.

There are many counts of this clonotype. The V and J genes are TRBV10-3 and TRBJ1-4, with D hard to call. Trimming pared 4 bases from V and 1 base from J, leaving 10 bases between. This CDR3 spans 15 amino acids. Looked up from germline, CDR1 is ENHRY and CDR2 is SYGVKD. In DNA form, the CDR3 reads TGTGCCATCAGTGCGGGTTTGGGAACTAATGAAAAACTGTTTTTT. This encodes CAISAGLGTNEKLFF.

The chain uses TRBV3-1 and TRBJ2-3, with TRBD2 identical over 11 bases. The CDR3 runs to 18 residues. The germline gives CDR1 LGHDT, CDR2 YNNKEL (reference sequence). Unmatched junction bases numbered 8, after V lost 1 base and J lost 2 bases. The CDR3 sequence: CASSQARTSGSLTDTQYF. The CDR3 DNA is TGTGCCAGCAGCCAAGCTAGGACTAGCGGGTCTCTCACAGATACGCAGTATTTT.

This clonotype occurred a few times. The DNA for the CDR3 is TGTGCCAGCAGAAGAGACATTTTTTACAATGAGCAGTTCTTC. Translated, it gives CASRRDIFYNEQFF. The rearrangement joins TRBV6-5 to TRBJ2-1, with D uncertain. In germline, CDR1 is MNHEY, CDR2 SVGAGI. The CDR3 is 14 residues long. With 6 bases removed from V and 4 bases from J, the gap between germline ends came to 13 bases.

This sequence joins TRBV24-1 and TRBJ1-1; 7 nucleotides agree with TRBD1. V dropped 6 bases and J dropped 7; count of bases not matched to a gene: 1. CDR3 length equals 11 residues. Germline V gene data show CDR1 as KGHDR and CDR2 as SFDVKD. CDR3 nucleotides: TGTGCCACCAGTAGGGACAGTGAAGCTTTCTTT. This sequence encodes CATSRDSEAFF.

Only a few counts were recorded for this clonotype. The genes are TRBV3-1 and TRBJ1-5; D ambiguous. The germline CDR1 and CDR2 sequences are LGHDT and YNNKEL (reference sequence). The CDR3 totals 13 residues. V dropped 2 bases and J dropped 5 bases, with 7 bases sitting between them. CDR3 protein: CASSQQADQPQHF. Written as DNA, the CDR3 is TGTGCCAGCAGCCAACAGGCGGATCAGCCCCAGCATTTT.

This clonotype was recorded at least ten times. The chain links TRBV28 to TRBJ2-1; D gene unclear. This CDR3 has 12 amino acids. V was trimmed by 7 bases and J by 7 bases, leaving 11 bases between them. From germline, CDR1 is MDHEN and CDR2 SYDVKM. The CDR3 sequence is CASTTSRNEQFF. The CDR3 DNA follows: TGTGCCAGCACCACGTCGAGGAATGAGCAGTTCTTC.

This clonotype came up a few times. This chain uses TRBV4-1 with TRBJ2-2; D gene ambiguous. Germline CDR1 MGHRA, CDR2 YSYEKL. The CDR3 totals 15 residues. Trimming removed 3 bases from V and 8 bases from J, with 16 bases in between. CDR3 coding DNA: TGCGCCAGCAGCCACGCCGGGCCTCCGACGGGGGAGCTGTTTTTT. This translates into CASSHAGPPTGELFF.

The chain employs TRBV20-1 and TRBJ2-7; 8 bases fit TRBD2. With V trimmed by 5 bases and J by 4 bases, 13 bases remained unmatched. The CDR3 runs to 15 residues. Germline lookup yields CDR1 DFQATT and CDR2 SNEGSKA (reference sequence). The CDR3 here is CSASDSGRLRYEQYF. Here the CDR3 DNA reads TGCAGTGCTTCCGACAGCGGGAGACTCCGGTACGAGCAGTACTTC.

This clonotype showed up just a few times. The chain links TRBV6-2 or TRBV6-3 to TRBJ2-7, with a tentative D call TRBD2 (6 bases). This CDR3 contains 14 residues. The V gene lost 2 bases and the J gene lost 7 bases, with 15 bases spanning the gap. Germline CDR1 is MNHEY and CDR2 is SVGEGT. CDR3 nucleotides: TGTGCCAGCAGTTACCCGGGAGTACAGCGGGAGCAGTACTTC. Protein: CASSYPGVQREQYF.